This is a list of T cell receptor beta chains from one sample in a study of cytomegalovirus exposure and HLA in healthy donors. Using immunoSEQ multiplex PCR, the repertoire was profiled, and TCRdb retains in-frame clones only, with some absent. The table has around 160,000 clones, around 67% seen once. Input material: PBMCs. The source is a woman between 18 and 29 years old in good health and CMV-seropositive. The CDR3 runs from the conserved cysteine through the conserved F or W. Each record gives: J gene, clone size, V gene, D gene, CDR3 protein, CDR3 DNA. D genes are given only for firm matches. Clone sizes are given selectively: once, few, many, or a class where the clone is expanded.

j_gene: TRBJ2-2; abundance: -; v_gene: TRBV5-1; d_gene: TRBD2; CDR3aa: CASSLRGLAGGTGELFF; CDR3nt: TGCGCCAGCAGCTTGCGCGGACTAGCGGGAGGCACCGGGGAGCTGTTTTTT
j_gene: TRBJ2-6; abundance: -; v_gene: TRBV4-3; d_gene: -; CDR3aa: CASSQVRTFISGANVLTF; CDR3nt: TGCGCCAGCAGCCAAGTCCGGACTTTTATCTCTGGGGCCAACGTCCTGACTTTC
j_gene: TRBJ2-5; abundance: -; v_gene: TRBV13; d_gene: -; CDR3aa: CASSLQGETQYF; CDR3nt: TGTGCCAGCAGCCTACAGGGAGAGACCCAGTACTTC
j_gene: TRBJ2-1; abundance: -; v_gene: TRBV27; d_gene: TRBD2; CDR3aa: CASSLSTSGRLNEQFF; CDR3nt: TGTGCCAGCAGTTTGTCCACTAGCGGGAGACTCAATGAGCAGTTCTTC
j_gene: TRBJ2-1; abundance: -; v_gene: TRBV5-6; d_gene: -; CDR3aa: CASSLVWAEQFF; CDR3nt: TGTGCCAGCAGCTTGGTTTGGGCAGAGCAGTTCTTC
j_gene: TRBJ2-5; abundance: -; v_gene: TRBV9; d_gene: -; CDR3aa: CASSESPLDFQETQYF; CDR3nt: TGTGCCAGCAGCGAATCCCCCCTGGACTTCCAAGAGACCCAGTACTTC
j_gene: TRBJ2-4; abundance: -; v_gene: TRBV27; d_gene: -; CDR3aa: CASSLSWTLAKNIQYF; CDR3nt: TGTGCCAGCAGTTTATCTTGGACTTTAGCCAAAAACATTCAGTACTTC
j_gene: TRBJ2-7; abundance: -; v_gene: TRBV12-5; d_gene: -; CDR3aa: CASGLISYYEQYF; CDR3nt: TGTGCTAGTGGTTTGATCTCTTACTACGAGCAGTACTTC
j_gene: TRBJ1-2; abundance: -; v_gene: TRBV5-1; d_gene: TRBD1; CDR3aa: CASSLGQVGYTF; CDR3nt: TGCGCCAGCAGCCTAGGACAGGTGGGCTACACCTTC
j_gene: TRBJ1-6; abundance: few; v_gene: TRBV27; d_gene: -; CDR3aa: CASSLSGRVSNSPLHF; CDR3nt: TGTGCCAGCAGTTTATCGGGCAGGGTCTCAAATTCACCCCTCCACTTT
j_gene: TRBJ2-2; abundance: -; v_gene: TRBV4-1; d_gene: -; CDR3aa: CASRTPEGNTGELFF; CDR3nt: TGCGCCAGCAGAACCCCGGAGGGCAACACCGGGGAGCTGTTTTTT
j_gene: TRBJ2-7; abundance: -; v_gene: TRBV4-1; d_gene: -; CDR3aa: CASSQDKRRSFYEQYF; CDR3nt: TGCGCCAGCAGCCAAGATAAGCGGAGATCATTCTACGAGCAGTACTTC
j_gene: TRBJ1-1; abundance: -; v_gene: TRBV4-3; d_gene: -; CDR3aa: CASSQVVFGDSTPEAFF; CDR3nt: TGCGCCAGCAGCCAAGTAGTTTTCGGGGACTCAACACCAGAAGCTTTCTTT
j_gene: TRBJ2-7; abundance: -; v_gene: TRBV28; d_gene: -; CDR3aa: CASRGGMEQYF; CDR3nt: TGTGCCAGCAGGGGCGGGATGGAGCAGTACTTC
j_gene: TRBJ1-1; abundance: -; v_gene: TRBV19; d_gene: -; CDR3aa: CASSTSASGPAEAFF; CDR3nt: TGTGCCAGTAGTACATCGGCTAGCGGCCCCGCTGAAGCTTTCTTT
j_gene: TRBJ1-1; abundance: -; v_gene: TRBV28; d_gene: -; CDR3aa: CASSLVDSTYEAFF; CDR3nt: TGTGCCAGCAGTTTAGTGGACAGTACCTATGAAGCTTTCTTT
j_gene: TRBJ2-4; abundance: -; v_gene: TRBV28; d_gene: -; CDR3aa: CASSFRAAKNIQYF; CDR3nt: TGTGCCAGCAGTTTTAGAGCAGCCAAAAACATTCAGTACTTC
j_gene: TRBJ2-7; abundance: few; v_gene: TRBV7-9; d_gene: -; CDR3aa: CASSLTGATYEQYF; CDR3nt: TGTGCCAGCAGCTTAACAGGCGCTACCTACGAGCAGTACTTC
j_gene: TRBJ1-5; abundance: -; v_gene: TRBV2; d_gene: -; CDR3aa: CASSSGDSNQPQHF; CDR3nt: TGTGCCAGCAGTTCCGGGGATAGCAATCAGCCCCAGCATTTT
j_gene: TRBJ2-2; abundance: -; v_gene: TRBV27; d_gene: TRBD2; CDR3aa: CASSWGGTGELFF; CDR3nt: TGTGCCAGCAGTTGGGGGGGCACCGGGGAGCTGTTTTTT
j_gene: TRBJ2-3; abundance: -; v_gene: TRBV6-5; d_gene: -; CDR3aa: CASSYLGDTQYF; CDR3nt: TGTGCCAGCAGTTACCTCGGAGATACGCAGTATTTT
j_gene: TRBJ2-2; abundance: -; v_gene: TRBV27; d_gene: TRBD1; CDR3aa: CASKRQGNTGELFF; CDR3nt: TGTGCCAGCAAGAGACAGGGGAACACCGGGGAGCTGTTTTTT
j_gene: TRBJ1-4; abundance: -; v_gene: TRBV5-6; d_gene: -; CDR3aa: CASSLSPNEKLFF; CDR3nt: TGTGCCAGCAGCTTATCTCCTAATGAAAAACTGTTTTTT
j_gene: TRBJ2-7; abundance: once; v_gene: TRBV4-1; d_gene: -; CDR3aa: CASSYGQTYEQYF; CDR3nt: TGCGCCAGCAGCTATGGACAGACATACGAGCAGTACTTC
j_gene: TRBJ1-2; abundance: few; v_gene: TRBV7-2; d_gene: -; CDR3aa: CASRLAGTSNYGYTF; CDR3nt: TGTGCCAGCAGGTTAGCCGGGACTTCTAACTATGGCTACACCTTC
j_gene: TRBJ1-2; abundance: once; v_gene: TRBV30; d_gene: TRBD1; CDR3aa: CAWRVRTGGGYTF; CDR3nt: TGTGCCTGGAGGGTTCGGACAGGAGGTGGCTACACCTTC
j_gene: TRBJ2-3; abundance: -; v_gene: TRBV6-5; d_gene: -; CDR3aa: CASSYLSPSSTDTQYF; CDR3nt: TGTGCCAGCAGTTACCTCAGTCCCTCTAGCACAGATACGCAGTATTTT
j_gene: TRBJ2-1; abundance: once; v_gene: TRBV27; d_gene: TRBD2; CDR3aa: CASSFNPSGRVREQFF; CDR3nt: TGTGCCAGCAGTTTTAACCCTAGCGGGAGGGTCCGGGAGCAGTTCTTC
j_gene: TRBJ1-6; abundance: once; v_gene: TRBV23-1; d_gene: -; CDR3aa: CASSQSRQPSSSPLHF; CDR3nt: TGCGCCAGCAGTCAATCACGACAGCCAAGTAGTTCACCCCTCCACTTT
j_gene: TRBJ2-1; abundance: -; v_gene: TRBV4-2; d_gene: TRBD2; CDR3aa: CASSQDRSGRAEYNEQFF; CDR3nt: TGTGCCAGCAGCCAAGACCGTAGCGGGAGGGCCGAATACAATGAGCAGTTCTTC
j_gene: TRBJ1-5; abundance: once; v_gene: TRBV6-8; d_gene: -; CDR3aa: CAPLLRANQPQHF; CDR3nt: TGTGCCCCCCTTCTGAGGGCCAATCAGCCCCAGCATTTT
j_gene: TRBJ1-2; abundance: once; v_gene: TRBV30; d_gene: TRBD1; CDR3aa: CAWSAPGTVNYGYTF; CDR3nt: TGTGCCTGGAGTGCACCCGGGACAGTAAACTATGGCTACACCTTC
j_gene: TRBJ1-1; abundance: -; v_gene: TRBV11-2; d_gene: -; CDR3aa: CASSPSTDSYHTEAFF; CDR3nt: TGTGCCAGCAGCCCAAGCACCGACAGCTACCACACTGAAGCTTTCTTT
j_gene: TRBJ2-7; abundance: -; v_gene: TRBV7-2; d_gene: TRBD2; CDR3aa: CASRKTSGGTYEQYF; CDR3nt: TGTGCCAGCAGAAAGACTAGCGGGGGTACCTACGAGCAGTACTTC
j_gene: TRBJ2-5; abundance: -; v_gene: TRBV2; d_gene: TRBD1; CDR3aa: CASRTGSQETQYF; CDR3nt: TGTGCCAGCAGGACAGGGTCCCAAGAGACCCAGTACTTC
j_gene: TRBJ2-7; abundance: -; v_gene: TRBV29-1; d_gene: TRBD2; CDR3aa: CSVGYSSGRIDEQYF; CDR3nt: TGCAGCGTTGGGTACTCTAGCGGGAGGATCGACGAGCAGTACTTC
j_gene: TRBJ1-1; abundance: few; v_gene: TRBV11-2; d_gene: TRBD1; CDR3aa: CASSLGGTGFVVNTEAFF; CDR3nt: TGTGCCAGCAGCTTAGGAGGGACAGGGTTTGTGGTGAACACTGAAGCTTTCTTT
j_gene: TRBJ1-4; abundance: few; v_gene: TRBV2; d_gene: -; CDR3aa: CASSRELGSNEKLFF; CDR3nt: TGTGCCAGCAGTAGGGAGTTGGGCTCTAATGAAAAACTGTTTTTT
j_gene: TRBJ2-7; abundance: few; v_gene: TRBV6-6; d_gene: TRBD1; CDR3aa: CASSPGTVWNEQYF; CDR3nt: TGTGCCAGCAGCCCTGGGACAGTTTGGAACGAGCAGTACTTC
j_gene: TRBJ2-1; abundance: -; v_gene: TRBV28; d_gene: TRBD2; CDR3aa: CASRGGTSGAYNEQFF; CDR3nt: TGTGCCAGCAGAGGAGGGACTAGCGGCGCATACAATGAGCAGTTCTTC